This T cell receptor beta chain appears in the sequencing data of a study of early T cells in non-severe SARS-CoV-2 infection. Looked up from germline, CDR1 is PRHDT and CDR2 is FYEKMQ (reference sequence). The germline V and J ends were trimmed by 0 bases and 1 base, with 6 bases remaining between them. The CDR3 sequence is 14 residues long. Ten or more counts support this clonotype. One entry per CDR3 protein, called by TCRdb with MiXCR from the 5' RACE reads. This sample has about 69,000 distinct CDR3 sequences, with roughly an eighth found just once. This receptor was identified in an adult who was a healthcare worker with PCR-confirmed SARS-CoV-2 infection or an uninfected control (not recorded which). Material for sequencing was whole blood. The chain combines TRBV13 with TRBJ2-5; no clear D gene. CDR3 loop: CASSLGSRQETQYF. The DNA of the CDR3 is TGTGCCAGCAGCTTAGGGAGCCGCCAAGAGACCCAGTACTTC.